The rows below give T cell receptor beta chains drawn from one sample of a study of T-cell memory formation after mild COVID-19. TCRdb reanalysed the 5' RACE reads using MiXCR and keeps one entry per CDR3 protein. The profile shows about 240,000 distinct CDR3 sequences, more than 8% of them singletons. The sample comprised PBMCs or a T cell subset sorted from them (not recorded which). The receptors shown here come from a man aged 18 to 29 who had mild COVID-19 (a few samples of this study predate the infection). Cell type and time point are not known. Both conserved end residues are part of each CDR3. A D gene is named only where the DNA matches it firmly. The listing skips clone size in some rows; elsewhere it reads once, few, many or a size class.

D gene,J gene,CDR3 length,clone size,V gene,CDR3 protein,CDR3 DNA
-,TRBJ1-2,14,once,TRBV30,CAWSVGGAGYGYTF,TGTGCCTGGAGTGTTGGCGGGGCTGGCTATGGCTACACCTTC
TRBD1,TRBJ2-3,16,few,TRBV7-6,CASSILGGAVTDTQYF,TGTGCCAGCAGCATCCTAGGGGGCGCGGTCACAGATACGCAGTATTTT
TRBD2,TRBJ2-3,16,few,TRBV12-3/TRBV12-4,CASSAGTSGGRDTQYF,TGTGCCAGCAGTGCCGGGACTAGCGGGGGCCGAGATACGCAGTATTTT
TRBD1,TRBJ1-5,16,few,TRBV20-1,CSAILPGGTGGQPQHF,TGCAGTGCTATCCTCCCCGGAGGGACAGGGGGACAGCCCCAGCATTTT
-,TRBJ2-7,11,few,TRBV12-3/TRBV12-4,CASSRMGGQYF,TGTGCCAGCAGCCGTATGGGAGGGCAGTACTTC
TRBD2,TRBJ2-3,14,-,TRBV5-1,CASSLVAGADTQYF,TGCGCCAGCAGCTTGGTAGCGGGGGCGGATACGCAGTATTTT
-,TRBJ1-1,13,-,TRBV30,CAWSRGSNTEAFF,TGTGCCTGGAGTAGGGGATCGAACACTGAAGCTTTCTTT
-,TRBJ2-1,18,few,TRBV12-3/TRBV12-4,CASSPYTTGPISYNEQFF,TGTGCCAGCAGTCCCTATACGACCGGACCAATCTCCTACAATGAGCAGTTCTTC
-,TRBJ1-2,12,few,TRBV7-2,CASSRDRGGYTF,TGTGCCAGCAGCCGAGACCGGGGCGGCTACACCTTC
TRBD2,TRBJ2-3,14,many,TRBV10-3,CAILAGGETDTQYF,TGTGCCATACTAGCGGGGGGCGAGACAGATACGCAGTATTTT
-,TRBJ1-2,13,-,TRBV27,CASTRGGNYGYTF,TGTGCCAGCACCCGGGGGGGAAACTATGGCTACACCTTC
TRBD2,TRBJ2-1,15,-,TRBV14,CASSPSGGLYNEQFF,TGTGCCAGCAGCCCAAGCGGGGGGCTATACAATGAGCAGTTCTTC
-,TRBJ2-1,13,few,TRBV15,CATSRDRSSEQFF,TGTGCCACCAGCAGAGACCGCAGTAGCGAGCAGTTCTTC
TRBD1,TRBJ2-5,16,few,TRBV14,CASSQLQGATQETQYF,TGTGCCAGCAGCCAGTTACAGGGGGCCACCCAAGAGACCCAGTACTTC
-,TRBJ2-2,14,few,TRBV7-8,CASSLPPGSGELFF,TGTGCCAGCAGCCTCCCCCCGGGGTCCGGGGAGCTGTTTTTT
-,TRBJ1-3,14,-,TRBV5-4,CASRESGGGNTIYF,TGTGCCAGCAGGGAAAGTGGAGGTGGAAACACCATATATTTT